This TCR beta chain comes out of a study of long-term antiretroviral therapy in people with HIV. Study conclusions and caveats: Control repertoires displayed wider CDR3 length ranges than the HIV repertoires. All time points showed a repertoire dominated by clones expanded before ART.

HIV-positive participants all received treatment in the United States. The assay, immunoSEQ v3.0, was run at survey level. Researchers set sequencing to target roughly 40,000-55,000 T-cell genomes per sample. Profiling relied on immunoSEQ multiplex PCR, and the TCRdb table lists in-frame clones only, not all of them. This table holds about 40,000 clones, roughly nine tenths found once. Unmatched junction bases numbered 9, after V lost 0 bases and J lost 5 bases. The germline V gene has CDR1 SGDLS and CDR2 YYNGEE. CDR3 length equals 16 residues. About this clone: Antigen: not known.

This sample comprised unsorted PBMCs, obtained 1.2 years after starting antiretroviral therapy. The genes are TRBV9 and TRBJ2-5; 8 positions match TRBD2. This receptor was taken from a woman aged 50 to 65 with HIV. In DNA form, the CDR3 reads TGTGCCAGCAGCGTAGGCCCTAGCGGGTCGAGGGAGACCCAGTACTTC. Protein: CASSVGPSGSRETQYF.